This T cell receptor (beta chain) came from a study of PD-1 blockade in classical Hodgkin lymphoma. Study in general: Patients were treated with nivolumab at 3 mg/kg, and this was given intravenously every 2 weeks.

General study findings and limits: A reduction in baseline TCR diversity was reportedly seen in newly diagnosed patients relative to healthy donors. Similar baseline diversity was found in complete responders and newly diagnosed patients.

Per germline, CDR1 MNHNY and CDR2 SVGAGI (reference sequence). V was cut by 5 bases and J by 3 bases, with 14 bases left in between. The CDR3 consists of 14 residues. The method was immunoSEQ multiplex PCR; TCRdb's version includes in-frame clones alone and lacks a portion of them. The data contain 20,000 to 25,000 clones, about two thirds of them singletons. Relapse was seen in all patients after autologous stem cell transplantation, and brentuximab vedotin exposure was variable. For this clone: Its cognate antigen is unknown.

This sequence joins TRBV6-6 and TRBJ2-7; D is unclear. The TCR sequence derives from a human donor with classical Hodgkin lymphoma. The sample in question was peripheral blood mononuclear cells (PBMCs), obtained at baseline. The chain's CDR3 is CASSRYGRLYEQYF. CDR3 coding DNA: TGTGCCAGCAGTCGCTACGGACGCCTCTACGAGCAGTACTTC.